A selection of T cell receptor beta chains follows, all from one sample in a study of identical twins. MiXCR, applied by TCRdb to the 5' RACE reads, yields one record per CDR3 protein. This table holds more than 400,000 distinct CDR3 sequences, roughly 15% found once. The sample also formed part of further work on yellow fever vaccine responses in identical twins.

Sequencing was carried out using CD4+ T cells sorted from blood. The receptor set was obtained from a young woman in good health. CDR3s include the opening cysteine and the closing phenylalanine or tryptophan. Fields, in order: CDR3 length, clone size, V gene, D gene, J gene, CDR3 DNA, CDR3 protein. A D gene is named only where the DNA matches it firmly. Not all rows give a size; the values are once, few, many and, for expanded clones, a class.

15	few	TRBV9	.	TRBJ2-5	TGTGCCAGCAGCGTAGGTTTCACAGGGTCGGAGACCCAGTACTTC	CASSVGFTGSETQYF
14	few	TRBV12-3/TRBV12-4	.	TRBJ2-3	TGTGCCAGCAGCCTCCCTACGGGCATAGATACGCAGTATTTT	CASSLPTGIDTQYF
14	.	TRBV12-3/TRBV12-4	.	TRBJ2-3	TGTGCCAGCAGTTTACCTCTCCTAGCGCGCACGCAGTATTTT	CASSLPLLARTQYF
13	.	TRBV14	.	TRBJ1-2	TGTGCCAGCAGCCCCCCGGCGATCAATGGCTACACCTTC	CASSPPAINGYTF
14	many	TRBV6-5	.	TRBJ1-2	TGTGCCACGCAGATAAAACATCCTTCTTATGGCTACACCTTC	CATQIKHPSYGYTF
14	few	TRBV14	.	TRBJ2-1	TGTGCCAGCAGCCAAGTAGCCCTAAACAATGAGCAGTTCTTC	CASSQVALNNEQFF
17	.	TRBV20-1	TRBD2	TRBJ2-4	TGCAGTGCTAGGGCTAGCGGGGGGAGTGGGTCCAAAAACATTCAGTACTTC	CSARASGGSGSKNIQYF
16	.	TRBV28	.	TRBJ2-1	TGTGCCAGCAGTTTTCTACAGGGTTTTCTACACAATGAGCAGTTCTTC	CASSFLQGFLHNEQFF
13	few	TRBV7-7	.	TRBJ2-2	TGTGCCATCTCAAGGACAGCGACCGGGGAGCTGTTTTTT	CAISRTATGELFF
14	many	TRBV7-7	TRBD2	TRBJ2-5	TGTGCCAGCAGTCGGACTAGCGGGGGGCAGACCCAGTACTTC	CASSRTSGGQTQYF
14	.	TRBV5-1	.	TRBJ2-7	TGCGCCAGCAGCTTGGCATACGGTACCTACGAGCAGTACTTC	CASSLAYGTYEQYF
12	.	TRBV11-2	.	TRBJ1-1	TGTGCCAGCAGCCCCTTTGAGTCTGAAGCTTTCTTT	CASSPFESEAFF
16	few	TRBV15	TRBD2	TRBJ2-1	TGTGCCACCAGCAGGTCTGGCGGGAGAAGCTACAATGAGCAGTTCTTC	CATSRSGGRSYNEQFF
12	.	TRBV20-1	.	TRBJ2-2	TGCAGTGCTAGACCCCCGGCCGGGGAGCTGTTTTTT	CSARPPAGELFF
15	.	TRBV7-2	TRBD1	TRBJ2-7	TGTGCCAGCAGCTCCAACTCCGACAGGGGGTACGAGCAGTACTTC	CASSSNSDRGYEQYF